This T cell receptor (beta chain) was documented in a study of blood T cell repertoires in COVID-19. Study information: Samples of COVID-19 (acute and convalescent) were obtained from the United States, Italy and Spain. T cells, B-cell-depleted T cells, or PBMCs provided the cDNA or gDNA that served as material.

The V end lost 6 bases, the J end lost 2 bases, and 13 bases lay between the germline ends. The CDR3 consists of 14 residues. Germline V gene data show CDR1 as PRHDT and CDR2 as FYEKMQ (reference sequence). Measured with immunoSEQ multiplex PCR; TCRdb has only the in-frame clones, and not every one. Among roughly 330,000 clones listed, about 89% were seen once. Those who participated ranged in age from roughly 18 to 89 years and resided in 20 to 30 US areas. The sequencing input was PBMCs or T cells enriched from blood (not recorded which). The chain recombines TRBV13 with TRBJ1-2, with D uncertain. This TCR was recovered from a woman aged 25 to 39 who had recovered from COVID-19. Written as DNA, the CDR3 is TGTGCCAGCAGAGCGGACGGAGGGAACTATGGCTACACCTTC. This encodes CASRADGGNYGYTF.